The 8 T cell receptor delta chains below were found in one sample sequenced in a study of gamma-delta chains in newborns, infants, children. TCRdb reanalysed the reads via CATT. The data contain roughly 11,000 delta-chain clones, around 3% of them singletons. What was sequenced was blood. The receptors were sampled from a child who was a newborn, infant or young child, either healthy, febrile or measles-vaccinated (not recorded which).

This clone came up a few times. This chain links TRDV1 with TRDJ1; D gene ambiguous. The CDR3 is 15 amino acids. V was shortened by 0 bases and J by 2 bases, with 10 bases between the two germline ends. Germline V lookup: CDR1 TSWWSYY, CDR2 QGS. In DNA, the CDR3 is TGTGCTCTTGGGGAACTAGTCGCCAGGACCGATAAACTCATCTTT. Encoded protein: CALGELVARTDKLIF.

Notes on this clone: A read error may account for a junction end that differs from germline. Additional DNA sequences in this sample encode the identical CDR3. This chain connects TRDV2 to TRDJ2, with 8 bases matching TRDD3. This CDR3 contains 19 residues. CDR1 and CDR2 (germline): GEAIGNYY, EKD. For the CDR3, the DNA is TGCGCCTGTGACACTGTAGATAATGGGGGATCCCTTTTGACAGCACAACTCTTCTTT. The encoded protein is CACDTVDNGGSLLTAQLFF.

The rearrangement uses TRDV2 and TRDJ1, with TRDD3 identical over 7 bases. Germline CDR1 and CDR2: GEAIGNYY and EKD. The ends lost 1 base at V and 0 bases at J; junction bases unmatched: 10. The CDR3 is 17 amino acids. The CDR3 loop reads CACDTVGTLGDTDKLIF. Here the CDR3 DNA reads TGTGCCTGTGACACTGTGGGTACGCTGGGGGACACCGATAAACTCATCTTT.

CDR3 sequence: CALGEGHTPAPGYWGLIYTDKLIF. The CDR3, as DNA: TGTGCTCTTGGGGAGGGCCACACACCTGCTCCCGGTTACTGGGGGTTGATTTACACCGATAAACTCATCTTT. No V gene call is available, although the J gene is TRDJ1; whether TRDD3, the table's D call, matches the DNA was not checked. This CDR3 is built from 24 residues.

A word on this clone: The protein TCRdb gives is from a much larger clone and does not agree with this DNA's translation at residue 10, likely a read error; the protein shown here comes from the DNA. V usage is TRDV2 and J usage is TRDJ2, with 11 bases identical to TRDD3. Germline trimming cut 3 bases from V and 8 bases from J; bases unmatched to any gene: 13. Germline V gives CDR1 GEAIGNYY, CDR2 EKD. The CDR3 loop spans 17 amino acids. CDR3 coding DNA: TGTGCCTGTGACTCATTACTGGGGGATATGCCCGGGGCACAACTCTTCTTT. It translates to CACDSLLGDMPGAQLFF.

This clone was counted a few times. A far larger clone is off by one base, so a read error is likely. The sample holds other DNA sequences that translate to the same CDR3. The CDR3 DNA follows: TGTGCCTGTGACACACTGGGGGACACCACCCTGTACACTGATAAACTCATCTTT. This encodes CACDTLGDTTLYTDKLIF. The V gene is TRDV2, the J gene TRDJ1; 9 nucleotides agree with TRDD3. Germline V CDR1 and CDR2: GEAIGNYY, EKD. CDR3 length equals 18 residues.

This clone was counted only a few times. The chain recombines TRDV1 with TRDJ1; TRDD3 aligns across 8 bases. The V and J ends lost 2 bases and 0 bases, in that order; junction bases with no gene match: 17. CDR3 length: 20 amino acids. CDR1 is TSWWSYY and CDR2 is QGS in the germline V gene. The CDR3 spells CALGEVTLRVGDLYTDKLIF. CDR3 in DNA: TGTGCTCTTGGGGAAGTTACCCTCCGGGTGGGGGATCTGTACACCGATAAACTCATCTTT.

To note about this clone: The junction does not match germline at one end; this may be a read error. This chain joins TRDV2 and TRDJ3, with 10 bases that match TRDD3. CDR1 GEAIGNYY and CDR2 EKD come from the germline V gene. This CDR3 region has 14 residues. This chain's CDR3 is CACVVLGDTRQMFF. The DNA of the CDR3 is TGTGCCTGTGTTGTACTGGGGGATACCCGACAGATGTTTTTC.